This T cell receptor (beta chain) was profiled in a study of T cell changes during pregnancy in multiple sclerosis. V was clipped by 4 bases and J by 7 bases; unmatched bases: 15. Germline V gives CDR1 SGDLS, CDR2 YYNGEE. There are 17 residues in the CDR3. Sequencing was performed with immunoSEQ multiplex PCR; in TCRdb, only in-frame clones are kept and a portion is missing. This sample has around 68,000 clones, with 90% to 95% found just once. The genes are TRBV9 and TRBJ2-3, with 10 bases lining up with TRBD1. Sequencing used peripheral blood, obtained after pregnancy. The TCR comes from a female donor in good health, enrolled as a control in a pregnancy study. CDR3 sequence (DNA): TGTGCCAGCAGCTCCCACTCGGACAGGGGGTTAAGCTATACGCAGTATTTT. Translating gives CASSSHSDRGLSYTQYF.